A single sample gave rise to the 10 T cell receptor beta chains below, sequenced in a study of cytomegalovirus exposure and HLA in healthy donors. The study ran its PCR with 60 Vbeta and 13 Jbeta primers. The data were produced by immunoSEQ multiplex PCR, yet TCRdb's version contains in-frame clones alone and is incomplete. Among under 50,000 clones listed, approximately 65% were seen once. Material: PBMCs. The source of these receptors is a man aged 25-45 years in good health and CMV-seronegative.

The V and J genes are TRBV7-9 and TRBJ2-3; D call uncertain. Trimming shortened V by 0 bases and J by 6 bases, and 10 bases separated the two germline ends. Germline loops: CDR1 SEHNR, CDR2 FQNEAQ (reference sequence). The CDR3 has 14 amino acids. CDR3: CASSLAVGHDTQYF. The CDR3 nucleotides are TGTGCCAGCAGCTTAGCAGTGGGCCATGATACGCAGTATTTT.

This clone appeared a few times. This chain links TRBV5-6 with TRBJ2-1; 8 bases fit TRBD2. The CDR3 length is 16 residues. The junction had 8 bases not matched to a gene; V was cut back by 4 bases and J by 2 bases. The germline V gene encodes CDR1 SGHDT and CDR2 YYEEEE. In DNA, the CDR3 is TGTGCCAGCAGCCGTCTAGCGGGTGGTGCCTACAATGAGCAGTTCTTC. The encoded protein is CASSRLAGGAYNEQFF. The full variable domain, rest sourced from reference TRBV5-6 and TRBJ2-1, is DAGVTQSPTHLIKTRGQQVTLRCSPKSGHDTVSWYQQALGQGPQFIFQYYEEEERQRGNFPDRFSGHQFPNYSSELNVNALLLGDSALYLCASSRLAGGAYNEQFFGPGTRLTVL.

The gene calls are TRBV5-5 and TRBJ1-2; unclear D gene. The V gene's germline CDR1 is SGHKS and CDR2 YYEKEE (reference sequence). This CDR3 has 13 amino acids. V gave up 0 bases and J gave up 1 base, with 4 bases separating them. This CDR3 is CASSLDSNYGYTF. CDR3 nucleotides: TGTGCCAGCAGCTTGGACAGTAACTATGGCTACACCTTC. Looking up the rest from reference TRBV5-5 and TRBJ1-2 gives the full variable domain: DAGVTQSPTHLIKTRGQQVTLRCSPISGHKSVSWYQQVLGQGPQFIFQYYEKEERGRGNFPDRFSARQFPNYSSELNVNALLLGDSALYLCASSLDSNYGYTFGSGTRLTVV.

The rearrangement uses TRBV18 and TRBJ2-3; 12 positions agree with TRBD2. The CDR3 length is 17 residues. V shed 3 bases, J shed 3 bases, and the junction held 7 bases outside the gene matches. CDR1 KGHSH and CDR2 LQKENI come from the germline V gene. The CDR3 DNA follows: TGTGCCAGCTCACCCCGACTAGCGGGAGCGGGAACAGATACGCAGTATTTT. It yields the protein CASSPRLAGAGTDTQYF.

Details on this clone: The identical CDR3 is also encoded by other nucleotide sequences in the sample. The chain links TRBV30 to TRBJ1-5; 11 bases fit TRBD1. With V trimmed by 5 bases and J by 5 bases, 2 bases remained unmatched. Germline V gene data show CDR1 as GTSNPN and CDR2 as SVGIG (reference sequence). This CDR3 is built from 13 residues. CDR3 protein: CAWGQGADQPQHF. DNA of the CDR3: TGTGCCTGGGGACAGGGGGCGGATCAGCCCCAGCATTTT. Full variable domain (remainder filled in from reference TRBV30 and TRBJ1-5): SQTIHQWPATLVQPVGSPLSLECTVEGTSNPNLYWYRQAAGRGLQLLFYSVGIGQISSEVPQNLSASRPQDRQFILSSKKLLLSDSGFYLCAWGQGADQPQHFGDGTRLSIL.

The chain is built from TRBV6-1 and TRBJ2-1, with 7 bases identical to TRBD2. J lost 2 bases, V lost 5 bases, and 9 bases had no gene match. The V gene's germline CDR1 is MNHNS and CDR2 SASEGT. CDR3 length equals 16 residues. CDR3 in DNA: TGTGCCAGCAGTCAAGAGCGGGAACCCACCTACAATGAGCAGTTCTTC. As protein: CASSQEREPTYNEQFF.

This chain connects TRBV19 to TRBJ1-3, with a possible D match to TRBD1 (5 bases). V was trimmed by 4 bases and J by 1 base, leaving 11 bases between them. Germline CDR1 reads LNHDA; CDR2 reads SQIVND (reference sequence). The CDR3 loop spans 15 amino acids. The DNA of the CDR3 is TGTGCCAGTAGTAATGTGGCAGGGTCTGGAAACACCATATATTTT. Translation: CASSNVAGSGNTIYF. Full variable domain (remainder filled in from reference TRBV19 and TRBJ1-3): DGGITQSPKYLFRKEGQNVTLSCEQNLNHDAMYWYRQDPGQGLRLIYYSQIVNDFQKGDIAEGYSVSREKKESFPLTVTSAQKNPTAFYLCASSNVAGSGNTIYFGEGSWLTVV.

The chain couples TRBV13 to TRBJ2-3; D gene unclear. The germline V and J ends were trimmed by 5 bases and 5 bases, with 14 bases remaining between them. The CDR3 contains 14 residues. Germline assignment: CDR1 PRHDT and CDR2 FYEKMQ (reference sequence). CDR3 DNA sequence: TGTGCCAGCAGCCCGCCCTCCACGAGAGATACGCAGTATTTT. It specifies CASSPPSTRDTQYF.

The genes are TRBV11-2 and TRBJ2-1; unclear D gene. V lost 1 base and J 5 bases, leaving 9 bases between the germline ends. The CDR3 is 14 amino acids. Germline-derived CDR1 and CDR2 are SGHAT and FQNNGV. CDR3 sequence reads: CASSLGLGDNEQFF. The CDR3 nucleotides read TGTGCCAGCAGCTTAGGGCTAGGAGACAATGAGCAGTTCTTC.

CDR3 sequence reads: CAWSVLTLAGQNEQFF. The CDR3 DNA reads TGTGCCTGGAGTGTATTAACGCTAGCGGGGCAAAATGAGCAGTTCTTC. The chain recombines TRBV30 with TRBJ2-1, with 9 nucleotides matching TRBD2. V shed 0 bases and J 7 bases; nucleotides not matched to a gene: 10. There are 16 residues in the CDR3. The germline V gene has CDR1 GTSNPN and CDR2 SVGIG (reference sequence).